This T cell receptor (beta chain) was sequenced during a study of CD8 T cells in Susac syndrome. The study sequenced TCR beta in blood CD8+ and CD4+ T cells. FACS was used to enrich TEMRA cells, whereas the CD8+ and CD4+ T cells were obtained by negative isolation. Reverse transcription of roughly 0.5 to 1 ug RNA was performed with random hexamers. An immunoSEQ multiplex PCR amplified TCR beta CDR3 over 54 Vbeta and 13 Jbeta. One entry per CDR3 protein, called by TCRdb with MiXCR from the immunoSEQ multiplex PCR reads. This table holds 120,000 to 150,000 distinct CDR3 sequences, approximately 95% found once. Germline V gene sequence: CDR1 SGDLS, CDR2 YYNGEE. The CDR3 is made up of 19 amino acids. V was pared by 4 bases and J by 5 bases, with 30 bases between.

The source is a human donor in good health. The sequenced material came from CD8+ T cells from PBMCs. The J gene is TRBJ2-5, the V gene TRBV9; possibly TRBD1 for D (7 bases). The DNA for the CDR3 is TGTGCCAGCAGCAAGGGGGCAGGGAGGCGGACAACAGTCGGGGAGACCCAGTACTTC. Its protein is CASSKGAGRRTTVGETQYF.